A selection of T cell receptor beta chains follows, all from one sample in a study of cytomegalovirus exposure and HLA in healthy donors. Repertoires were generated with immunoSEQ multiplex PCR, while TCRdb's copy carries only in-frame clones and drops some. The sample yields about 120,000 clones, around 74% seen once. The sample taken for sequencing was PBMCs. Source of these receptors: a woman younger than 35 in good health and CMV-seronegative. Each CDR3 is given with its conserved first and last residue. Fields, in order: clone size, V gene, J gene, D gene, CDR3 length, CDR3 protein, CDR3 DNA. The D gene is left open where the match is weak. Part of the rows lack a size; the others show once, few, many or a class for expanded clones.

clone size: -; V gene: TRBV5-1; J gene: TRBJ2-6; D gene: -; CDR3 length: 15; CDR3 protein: CASSSQGSGANVLTF; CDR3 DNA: TGCGCCAGCAGCTCTCAGGGCTCTGGGGCCAACGTCCTGACTTTC
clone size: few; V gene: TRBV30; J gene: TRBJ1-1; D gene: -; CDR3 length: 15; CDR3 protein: CAWLKMGAWITEAFF; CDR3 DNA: TGTGCCTGGCTGAAGATGGGGGCTTGGATCACTGAAGCTTTCTTT
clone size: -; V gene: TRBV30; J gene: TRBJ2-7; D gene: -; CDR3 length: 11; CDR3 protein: CAWGLGAGQYF; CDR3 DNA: TGTGCCTGGGGATTAGGAGCGGGGCAGTACTTC
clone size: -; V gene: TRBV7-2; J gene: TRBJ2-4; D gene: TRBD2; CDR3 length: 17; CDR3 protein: CASSLVASGGVKNIQYF; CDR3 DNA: TGTGCCAGCAGCTTAGTCGCTAGCGGGGGAGTCAAAAACATTCAGTACTTC
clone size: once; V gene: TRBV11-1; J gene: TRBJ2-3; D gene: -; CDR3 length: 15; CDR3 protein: CASSRSGTSTDTQYF; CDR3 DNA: TGTGCCAGCAGTCGTAGCGGAACTAGCACAGATACGCAGTATTTT
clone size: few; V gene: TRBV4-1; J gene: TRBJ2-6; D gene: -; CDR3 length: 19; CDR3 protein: CASSQDHKGRGSGANVLTF; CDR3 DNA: TGCGCCAGCAGCCAAGATCATAAGGGGCGGGGATCTGGGGCCAACGTCCTGACTTTC
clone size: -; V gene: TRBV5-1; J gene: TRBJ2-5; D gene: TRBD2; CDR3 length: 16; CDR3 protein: CASSLRASGGQETQYF; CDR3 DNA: TGCGCCAGCAGCTTGAGGGCTAGCGGGGGCCAAGAGACCCAGTACTTC
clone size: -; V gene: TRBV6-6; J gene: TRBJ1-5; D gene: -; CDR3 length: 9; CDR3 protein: CAERQPQHF; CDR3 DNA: TGTGCCGAGCGGCAGCCCCAGCATTTT
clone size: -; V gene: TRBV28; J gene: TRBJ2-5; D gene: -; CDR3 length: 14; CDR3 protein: CASSFLGAMQTQYF; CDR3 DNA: TGTGCCAGCAGTTTTCTGGGGGCGATGCAGACCCAGTACTTC
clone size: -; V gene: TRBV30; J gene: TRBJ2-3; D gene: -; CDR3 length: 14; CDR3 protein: CACRGRPRADTQYF; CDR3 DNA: TGTGCCTGCCGGGGGAGGCCGCGCGCCGATACGCAGTATTTT
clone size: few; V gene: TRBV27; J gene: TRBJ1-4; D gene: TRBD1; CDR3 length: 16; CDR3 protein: CASSTRDRGTNEKLFF; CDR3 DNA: TGTGCCAGCAGTACCCGGGACAGGGGAACTAATGAAAAACTGTTTTTT
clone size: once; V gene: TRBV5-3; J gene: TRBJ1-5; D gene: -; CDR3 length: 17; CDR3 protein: CARSLAWTDYSNQPQHF; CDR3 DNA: TGTGCCAGAAGCTTGGCTTGGACGGACTATAGCAATCAGCCCCAGCATTTT
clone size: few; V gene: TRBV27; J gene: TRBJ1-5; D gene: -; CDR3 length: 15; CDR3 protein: CASRPGVGGVQPQHF; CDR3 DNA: TGTGCCAGCAGGCCCGGCGTGGGAGGTGTTCAGCCCCAGCATTTT
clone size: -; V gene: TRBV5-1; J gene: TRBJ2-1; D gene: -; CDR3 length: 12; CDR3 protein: CASSRPGNEQFF; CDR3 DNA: TGCGCCAGCAGCAGGCCGGGTAATGAGCAGTTCTTC
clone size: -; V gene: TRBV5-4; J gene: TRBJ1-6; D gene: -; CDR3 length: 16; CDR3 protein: CASSLAGTQYNSPLHF; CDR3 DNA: TGTGCCAGCAGCTTGGCCGGGACACAATATAATTCACCCCTCCACTTT
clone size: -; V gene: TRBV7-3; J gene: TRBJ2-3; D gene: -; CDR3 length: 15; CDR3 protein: CASSLTGGNTDTQYF; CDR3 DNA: TGTGCCAGCAGCTTAACAGGGGGTAACACAGATACGCAGTATTTT
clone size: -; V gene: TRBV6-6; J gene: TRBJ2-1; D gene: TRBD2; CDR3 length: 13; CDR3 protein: CASCPSGGNEQFF; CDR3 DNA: TGTGCCAGCTGCCCTAGCGGGGGGAATGAGCAGTTCTTC
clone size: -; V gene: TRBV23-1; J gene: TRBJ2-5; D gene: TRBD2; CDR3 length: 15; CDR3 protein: CASSVSGGEQETQYF; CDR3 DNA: TGCGCCAGCAGTGTTAGCGGGGGGGAACAAGAGACCCAGTACTTC
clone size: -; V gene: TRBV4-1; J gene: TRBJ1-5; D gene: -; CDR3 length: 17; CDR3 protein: CASSQDVANPSNQPQHF; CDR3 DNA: TGCGCCAGCAGCCAAGATGTAGCAAACCCAAGCAATCAGCCCCAGCATTTT
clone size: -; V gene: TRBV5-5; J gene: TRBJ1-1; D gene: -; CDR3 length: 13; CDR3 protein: CASSLGGNTEAFF; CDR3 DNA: TGTGCCAGCAGCTTGGGAGGGAACACTGAAGCTTTCTTT
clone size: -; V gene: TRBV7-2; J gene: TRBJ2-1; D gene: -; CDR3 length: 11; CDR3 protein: CASSLHGEQFF; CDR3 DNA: TGTGCCAGCAGCTTGCACGGTGAGCAGTTCTTC
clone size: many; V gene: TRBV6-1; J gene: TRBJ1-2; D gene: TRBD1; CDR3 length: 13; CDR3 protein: CASRYGTGDGYTF; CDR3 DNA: TGTGCCAGCAGATACGGGACAGGGGATGGCTACACCTTC
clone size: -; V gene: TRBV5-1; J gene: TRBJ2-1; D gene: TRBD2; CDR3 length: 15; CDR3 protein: CASSQLAVSYNEQFF; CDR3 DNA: TGCGCCAGCAGTCAACTAGCGGTCTCCTACAATGAGCAGTTCTTC
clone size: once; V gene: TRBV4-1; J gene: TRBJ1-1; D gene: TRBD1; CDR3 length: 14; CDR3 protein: CASSQFDRATEAFF; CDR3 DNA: TGCGCCAGCAGCCAATTCGACAGGGCGACTGAAGCTTTCTTT
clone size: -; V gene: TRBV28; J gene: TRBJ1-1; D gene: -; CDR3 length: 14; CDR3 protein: CASSPGLGNTEAFF; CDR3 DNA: TGTGCCAGCAGTCCAGGACTGGGGAACACTGAAGCTTTCTTT
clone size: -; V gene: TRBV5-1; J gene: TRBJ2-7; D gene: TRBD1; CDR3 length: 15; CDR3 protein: CASSADRGPNYEQYF; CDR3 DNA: TGCGCCAGCAGCGCCGACAGGGGGCCCAACTACGAGCAGTACTTC
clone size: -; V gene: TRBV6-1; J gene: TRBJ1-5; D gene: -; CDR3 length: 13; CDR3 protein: CASTKGGRQPQHF; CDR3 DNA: TGTGCCAGCACTAAGGGGGGGCGCCAGCCCCAGCATTTT
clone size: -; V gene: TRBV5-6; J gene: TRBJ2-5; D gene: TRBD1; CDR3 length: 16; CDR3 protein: CASSPEMGQLQETQYF; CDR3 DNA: TGTGCCAGCAGCCCGGAAATGGGACAGCTTCAAGAGACCCAGTACTTC
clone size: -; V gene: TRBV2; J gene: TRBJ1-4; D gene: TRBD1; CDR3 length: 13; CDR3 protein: CARRDSLNEKLFF; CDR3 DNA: TGTGCCAGGAGGGACAGTTTAAATGAAAAACTGTTTTTT
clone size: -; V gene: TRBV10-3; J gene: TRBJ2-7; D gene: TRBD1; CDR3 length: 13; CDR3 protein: CAISPDRSYEQYF; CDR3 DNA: TGTGCCATCAGTCCGGACAGGTCCTACGAGCAGTACTTC
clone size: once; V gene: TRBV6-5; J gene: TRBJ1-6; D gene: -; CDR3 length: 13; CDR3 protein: CASSPRVDSPLHF; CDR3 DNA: TGTGCCAGCAGCCCCAGGGTGGATTCACCCCTCCACTTT
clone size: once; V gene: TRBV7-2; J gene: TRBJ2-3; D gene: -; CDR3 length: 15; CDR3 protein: CASSLASGRTDTQYF; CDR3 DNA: TGTGCCAGCAGCTTAGCCAGCGGACGCACAGATACGCAGTATTTT
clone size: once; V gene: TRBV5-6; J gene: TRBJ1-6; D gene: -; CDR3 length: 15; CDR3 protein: CASSLAPDRSSPLHF; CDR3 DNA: TGTGCCAGCAGCTTGGCTCCGGACAGAAGTTCACCCCTCCACTTT
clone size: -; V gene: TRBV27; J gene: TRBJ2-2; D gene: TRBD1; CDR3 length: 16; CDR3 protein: CASTRQGATDWGELFF; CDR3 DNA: TGTGCCAGCACTAGACAGGGGGCAACGGATTGGGGGGAGCTGTTTTTT
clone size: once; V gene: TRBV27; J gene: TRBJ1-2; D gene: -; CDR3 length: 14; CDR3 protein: CASSTAGGARGYTF; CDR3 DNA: TGTGCCAGCAGTACCGCGGGGGGGGCTCGGGGCTACACCTTC